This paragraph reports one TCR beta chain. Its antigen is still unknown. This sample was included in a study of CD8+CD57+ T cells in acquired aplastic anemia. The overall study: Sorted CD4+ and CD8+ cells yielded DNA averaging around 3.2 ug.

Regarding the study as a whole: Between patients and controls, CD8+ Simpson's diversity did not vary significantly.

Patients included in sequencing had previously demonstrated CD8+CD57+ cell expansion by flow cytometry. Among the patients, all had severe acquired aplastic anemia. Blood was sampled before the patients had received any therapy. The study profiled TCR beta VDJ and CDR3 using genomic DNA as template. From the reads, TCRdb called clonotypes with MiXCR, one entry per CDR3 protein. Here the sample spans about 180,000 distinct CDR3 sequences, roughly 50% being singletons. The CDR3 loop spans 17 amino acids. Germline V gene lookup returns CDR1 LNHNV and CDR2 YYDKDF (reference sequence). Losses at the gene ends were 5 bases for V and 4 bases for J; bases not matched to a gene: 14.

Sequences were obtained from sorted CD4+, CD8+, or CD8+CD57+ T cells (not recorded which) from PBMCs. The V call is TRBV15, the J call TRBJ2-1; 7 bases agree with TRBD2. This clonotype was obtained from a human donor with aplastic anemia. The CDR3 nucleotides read TGTGCCACCAGCTCCCTATTGGCGGGGGTACAGTACAATGAGCAGTTCTTC. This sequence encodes CATSSLLAGVQYNEQFF. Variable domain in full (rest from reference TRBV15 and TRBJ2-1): DAMVIQNPRYQVTQFGKPVTLSCSQTLNHNVMYWYQQKSSQAPKLLFHYYDKDFNNEADTPDNFQSRRPNTSFCFLDIRSPGLGDTAMYLCATSSLLAGVQYNEQFFGPGTRLTVL.